The clone carrying this T cell receptor (beta chain) was found a few times. Its antigen is currently unknown. Generated by immunoSEQ multiplex PCR, the TCRdb table keeps only in-frame clones and is missing some. The table records more than 850,000 clones, more than 75% of them present only once. The donors, all of them Caucasian adults, lived in Nashville, Tennessee. The source of the sample is a study of shared clonotypes between healthy human individuals. Findings and caveats of the study: Sorted-subset sequencing, rarefaction showed, was incomplete despite large depth. Tissues were not sampled, only blood, and their repertoires likely differ. Naive subsets generally had larger estimated richness than memory subsets.

Per germline, CDR1 GTSNPN and CDR2 SVGIG (reference sequence). CDR3 size: 14 residues. The origin of this receptor is a man younger than 35 in good health. Some clones in this sample may be carry-over from other donors' samples. The V and J genes are TRBV30 and TRBJ2-5, with 8 bases fitting TRBD2. The J call is doubtful: the DNA matches TRBJ2-7 better. Sequenced input: memory CD4+ T cells from PBMCs. The sample's subset: CD45RA-negative fraction. DNA of the CDR3: TGTGCCTGGAGGGAGCGGGAGTGGCGATACGAGCAGTACTTC. Encoded protein: CAWREREWRYEQYF.